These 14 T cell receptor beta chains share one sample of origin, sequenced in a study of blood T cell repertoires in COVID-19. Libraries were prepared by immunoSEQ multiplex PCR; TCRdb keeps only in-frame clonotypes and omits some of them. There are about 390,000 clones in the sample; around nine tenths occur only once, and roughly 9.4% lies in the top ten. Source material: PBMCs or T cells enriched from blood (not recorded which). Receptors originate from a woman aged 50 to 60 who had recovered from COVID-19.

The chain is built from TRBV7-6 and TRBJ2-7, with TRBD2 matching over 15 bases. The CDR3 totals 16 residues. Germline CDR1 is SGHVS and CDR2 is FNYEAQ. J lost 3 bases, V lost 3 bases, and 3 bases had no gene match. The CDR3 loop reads CASSFGLAGGNYEQYF. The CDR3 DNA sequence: TGTGCCAGCAGCTTCGGACTAGCGGGGGGGAACTACGAGCAGTACTTC.

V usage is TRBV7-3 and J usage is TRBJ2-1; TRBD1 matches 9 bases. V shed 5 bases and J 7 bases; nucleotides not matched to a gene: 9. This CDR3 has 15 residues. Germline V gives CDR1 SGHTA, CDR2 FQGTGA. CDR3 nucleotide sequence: TGTGCCAGCAGCCTCTTGGGGACAGGGAGGAATGAGCAGTTCTTC. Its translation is CASSLLGTGRNEQFF.

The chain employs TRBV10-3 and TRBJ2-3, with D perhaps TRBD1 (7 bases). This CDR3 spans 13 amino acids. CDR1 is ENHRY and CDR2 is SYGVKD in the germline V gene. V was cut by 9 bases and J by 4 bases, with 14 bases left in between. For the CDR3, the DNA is TGTGCCATGAGACAGGGAGGTTCAGATACGCAGTATTTT. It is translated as CAMRQGGSDTQYF.

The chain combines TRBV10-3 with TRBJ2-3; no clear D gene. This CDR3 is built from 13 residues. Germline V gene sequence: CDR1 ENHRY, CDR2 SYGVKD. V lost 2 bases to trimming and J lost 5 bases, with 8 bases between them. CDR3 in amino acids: CAISEQVVDTQYF. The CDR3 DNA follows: TGTGCCATCAGTGAGCAGGTCGTAGATACGCAGTATTTT.

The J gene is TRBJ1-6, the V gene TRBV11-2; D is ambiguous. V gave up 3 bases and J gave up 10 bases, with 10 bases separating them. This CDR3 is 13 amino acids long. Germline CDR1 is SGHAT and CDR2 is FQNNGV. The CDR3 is CASSFVGGSPLHF. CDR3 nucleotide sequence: TGTGCCAGCAGCTTCGTGGGCGGGTCACCCCTCCACTTT.

This CDR3 reads CASTRSSGGAVDTQYF. CDR3 sequence (DNA): TGTGCCAGCACTCGATCTAGCGGGGGGGCCGTAGATACGCAGTATTTT. The chain links TRBV7-8 to TRBJ2-3, with 12 bases lining up with TRBD2. Germline CDR1 SGHVS, CDR2 FQNEAQ. V was clipped by 7 bases and J by 5 bases; unmatched bases: 10. This CDR3 comprises 16 residues.

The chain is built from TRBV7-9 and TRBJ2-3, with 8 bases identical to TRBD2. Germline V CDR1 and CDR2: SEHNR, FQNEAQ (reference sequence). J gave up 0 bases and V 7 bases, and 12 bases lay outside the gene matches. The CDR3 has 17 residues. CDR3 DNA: TGTGCCAGCACCCACCCGAGGGCTAGCGGGAGCACAGATACGCAGTATTTT. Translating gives CASTHPRASGSTDTQYF.

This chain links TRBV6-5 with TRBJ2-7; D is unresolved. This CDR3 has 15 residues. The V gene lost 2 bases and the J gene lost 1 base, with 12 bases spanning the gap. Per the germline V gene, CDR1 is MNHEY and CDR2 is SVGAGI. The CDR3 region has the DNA TGTGCCAGCAGTTACGACGGAGTAACTTCCTACGAGCAGTACTTC. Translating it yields CASSYDGVTSYEQYF.

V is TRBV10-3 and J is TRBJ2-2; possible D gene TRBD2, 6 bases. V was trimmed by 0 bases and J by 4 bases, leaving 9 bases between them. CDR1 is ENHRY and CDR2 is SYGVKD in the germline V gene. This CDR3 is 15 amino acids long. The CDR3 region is CAISESGGTTGELFF. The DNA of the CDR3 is TGTGCCATCAGTGAGTCGGGGGGAACCACCGGGGAGCTGTTTTTT.

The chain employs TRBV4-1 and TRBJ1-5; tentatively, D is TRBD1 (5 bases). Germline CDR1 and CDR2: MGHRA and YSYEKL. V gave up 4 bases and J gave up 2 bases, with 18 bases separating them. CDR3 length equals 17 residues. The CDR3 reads CASSLSPGGERNQPQHF. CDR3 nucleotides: TGCGCCAGCAGCCTCTCTCCGGGGGGGGAACGCAATCAGCCCCAGCATTTT.

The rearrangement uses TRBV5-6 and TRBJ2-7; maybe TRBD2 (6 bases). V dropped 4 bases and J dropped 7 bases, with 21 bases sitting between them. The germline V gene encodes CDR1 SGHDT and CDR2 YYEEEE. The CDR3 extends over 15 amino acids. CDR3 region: CASSGPDGRRGEQYF. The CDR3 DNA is TGTGCCAGCAGCGGCCCTGATGGCAGGAGGGGTGAGCAGTACTTC. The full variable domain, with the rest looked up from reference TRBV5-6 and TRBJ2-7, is DAGVTQSPTHLIKTRGQQVTLRCSPKSGHDTVSWYQQALGQGPQFIFQYYEEEERQRGNFPDRFSGHQFPNYSSELNVNALLLGDSALYLCASSGPDGRRGEQYFGPGTRLTVT.

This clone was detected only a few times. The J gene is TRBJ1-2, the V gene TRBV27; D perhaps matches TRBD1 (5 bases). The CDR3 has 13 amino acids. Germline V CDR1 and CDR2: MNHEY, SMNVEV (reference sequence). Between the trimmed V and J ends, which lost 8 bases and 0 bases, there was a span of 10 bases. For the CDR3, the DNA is TGTGCCAGCGCTGGGGGGACTAACTATGGCTACACCTTC. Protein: CASAGGTNYGYTF.

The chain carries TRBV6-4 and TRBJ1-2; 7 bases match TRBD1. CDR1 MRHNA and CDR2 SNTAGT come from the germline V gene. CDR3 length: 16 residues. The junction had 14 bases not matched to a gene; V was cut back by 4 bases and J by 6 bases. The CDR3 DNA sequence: TGTGCCAGCAGTGGAGAAGGGGCAGGGGGAAATCATGGCTACACCTTC. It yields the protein CASSGEGAGGNHGYTF.

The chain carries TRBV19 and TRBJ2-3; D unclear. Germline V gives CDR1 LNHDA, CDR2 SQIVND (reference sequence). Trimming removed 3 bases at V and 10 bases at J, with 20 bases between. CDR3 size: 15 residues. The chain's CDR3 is CASSMAGSHGVAQYF. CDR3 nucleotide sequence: TGTGCCAGTAGTATGGCCGGATCTCACGGAGTTGCGCAGTATTTT.